These 27 T cell receptor beta chains originate from one sample sequenced in a study of T cell repertoires in cytomegalovirus infection. Antigens for these TCRs are unknown. TCRdb independently ran MiXCR on the reads; one entry per CDR3 protein. The data show some 350,000 distinct CDR3 sequences, nearly 35% seen once. Sequenced material: cultured PBMCs, taken from culture after CMV antigen stimulation. The receptors shown here come from a human donor in good health (CMV status not recorded). Some clones in this sample may be carry-over from other donors' samples.

The chain is built from TRBV6-2 or TRBV6-3 and TRBJ2-1, with TRBD1 identical over 7 bases. The CDR3 spans 14 residues. Trimming cost V 4 bases and J 2 bases; bases outside gene matches: 2. Germline CDR1 is MNHEY and CDR2 is SVGEGT. DNA for the CDR3: TGTGCCAGCAGTTCGACAGGGACCTACAATGAGCAGTTCTTC. Residues: CASSSTGTYNEQFF.

This clonotype was recorded a few times. The V call is TRBV11-2, the J call TRBJ2-1, with D perhaps matching TRBD2 (6 bases). CDR3 length equals 14 residues. Germline V gives CDR1 SGHAT, CDR2 FQNNGV. V was clipped by 3 bases and J by 9 bases, with 15 bases between them. The CDR3 reads CASSFSGRMFEQFF. CDR3 DNA: TGTGCCAGCAGCTTTAGCGGCAGAATGTTTGAGCAGTTCTTC.

This clonotype appeared many times. The gene calls are TRBV7-8 and TRBJ1-4; weak D call: TRBD1 (5 bases). The germline gives CDR1 SGHVS, CDR2 FQNEAQ. V lost 1 base and J 0 bases, leaving 12 bases between the germline ends. This CDR3 is 17 amino acids long. The chain's CDR3 is CASSLGVWGSTNEKLFF. The CDR3 DNA reads as TGTGCCAGCAGCTTAGGAGTGTGGGGGTCAACTAATGAAAAACTGTTTTTT.

This chain links TRBV7-9 with TRBJ2-4, with TRBD2 matching 12 bases. This CDR3 spans 15 amino acids. CDR1 and CDR2 (germline): SEHNR, FQNEAQ (reference sequence). Unmatched junction bases numbered 6, after V lost 5 bases and J lost 7 bases. As DNA, the CDR3 is TGTGCCAGCAGCCCGGAGACTAGCGGGGGTAACATTCAGTACTTC. Its translation is CASSPETSGGNIQYF.

The chain is built from TRBV11-3 and TRBJ2-2; D is perhaps TRBD1 or TRBD2 (5 bases each). Germline V CDR1 and CDR2: SGHNT, YENEEA. With 7 bases removed from V and 4 bases from J, the gap between germline ends came to 13 bases. The CDR3 has 14 amino acids. The CDR3 region has the DNA TGTGCCAGCACCCTGCGTGGGACCACCGGGGAGCTGTTTTTT. Its translation is CASTLRGTTGELFF.

CDR3 nucleotides: TGTGCCAGCAGCTTATCAGGGGGCTACACTGAAGCTTTCTTT. Its translation: CASSLSGGYTEAFF. The chain carries TRBV7-2 and TRBJ1-1, with TRBD1 identical over 8 bases. V shed 2 bases, J shed 3 bases, and the junction held 2 bases outside the gene matches. The germline V gene has CDR1 SGHTA and CDR2 FQGNSA. This CDR3 has 14 residues. The variable domain in full, completed from reference TRBV7-2 and TRBJ1-1, reads GAGVSQSPSNKVTEKGKDVELRCDPISGHTALYWYRQSLGQGLEFLIYFQGNSAPDKSGLPSDRFSAERTGGSVSTLTIQRTQQEDSAVYLCASSLSGGYTEAFFGQGTRLTVV.

This clonotype turned up a few times. The gene calls are TRBV7-8 and TRBJ2-5, with D uncertain. The CDR3 runs 12 residues. Trimming shortened V by 5 bases and J by 4 bases, and 8 bases separated the two germline ends. Looked up from germline, CDR1 is SGHVS and CDR2 is FQNEAQ. The CDR3 DNA reads as TGTGCCAGCAGCCCCGCCGGAGAGACCCAGTACTTC. Translated: CASSPAGETQYF.

This clonotype was recorded at least ten times. The J gene is TRBJ2-1, the V gene TRBV7-2; 10 nucleotides agree with TRBD2. The V segment lost 2 bases and the J segment 4 bases; nucleotides outside the gene matches: 2. This CDR3 contains 15 residues. Per the germline V gene, CDR1 is SGHTA and CDR2 is FQGNSA. The chain's CDR3 is CASSLSSGRYNEQFF. The CDR3 DNA reads TGTGCCAGCAGCTTAAGTAGCGGGAGGTACAATGAGCAGTTCTTC.

The J gene is TRBJ2-1, the V gene TRBV7-9; possible D gene TRBD2, 6 bases. Germline V CDR1 and CDR2: SEHNR, FQNEAQ (reference sequence). Trimming shortened V by 2 bases and J by 9 bases, and 11 bases separated the two germline ends. CDR3 length: 13 residues. The CDR3: CASSLSVGGEQFF. CDR3 in DNA: TGTGCCAGCAGCTTATCGGTCGGGGGTGAGCAGTTCTTC.

V gene TRBV5-5 combines with J gene TRBJ2-3, with 9 bases matching TRBD1. J gave up 4 bases and V 5 bases, and 11 bases lay outside the gene matches. From germline, CDR1 is SGHKS and CDR2 YYEKEE (reference sequence). The CDR3 sequence is 16 residues long. Here the CDR3 DNA reads TGTGCCAGCAGTTCCCGGGACAGGGATAAGTCAGATACGCAGTATTTT. Translating gives CASSSRDRDKSDTQYF.

This clonotype occurred a few times. This chain joins TRBV6-2 or TRBV6-3 and TRBJ2-7; D possibly corresponds to TRBD2 (5 bases). In germline, CDR1 is MNHEY, CDR2 SVGEGT. This CDR3 region has 13 residues. The germline V and J ends were trimmed by 2 bases and 6 bases, with 11 bases remaining between them. CDR3 amino acids: CASSYRLATEQYV. The CDR3 bases are TGTGCCAGCAGTTACCGGCTAGCCACCGAGCAGTACGTC.

This clonotype has only a few counts. The V call is TRBV12-3 or TRBV12-4, the J call TRBJ2-1; 8 bases map to TRBD2. CDR3 size: 18 residues. V dropped 5 bases and J dropped 3; count of bases not matched to a gene: 15. CDR3 region: CASSPSPGTSHDYNEQFF. The CDR3 bases are TGTGCCAGCAGTCCTAGTCCCGGGACTAGTCACGACTACAATGAGCAGTTCTTC.

This chain uses TRBV7-2 with TRBJ2-3, with TRBD1 matching over 7 bases. This CDR3 comprises 14 residues. The J segment lost 4 bases and the V segment lost 1 base, leaving 2 bases of the junction unmatched. The germline CDR1 and CDR2 sequences are SGHTA and FQGNSA. The CDR3 is CASSLEGTADTQYF. For the CDR3, the DNA is TGTGCCAGCAGCTTAGAGGGGACAGCAGATACGCAGTATTTT.

The V and J genes are TRBV10-3 and TRBJ2-3; 13 bases fit TRBD2. After removal of 2 bases from V and 5 bases from J, the junction contained 1 base not matched to a gene. CDR1 is ENHRY, CDR2 SYGVKD, per germline. CDR3 length equals 15 residues. DNA of the CDR3: TGTGCCATCAGTGAGAGGACTAGCGGGAGAGATACGCAGTATTTT. Translation gives CAISERTSGRDTQYF.

J is TRBJ2-7 and V is TRBV6-2 or TRBV6-3; no reliable D call. Trimming left V 7 bases short and J 2 bases short, with 12 bases between. The CDR3 covers 13 residues. The germline V gene has CDR1 MNHEY and CDR2 SVGEGT. The CDR3 DNA reads as TGTGCCAGCACAGACGATACAGCCTACGAGCAGTACTTC. This translates into CASTDDTAYEQYF.

This clonotype was observed at least ten times. The CDR3 protein is CATSRGTGFEQYV. The CDR3 DNA sequence: TGTGCCACCAGCAGAGGTACAGGGTTCGAGCAGTACGTC. The V call is TRBV15, the J call TRBJ2-7; D might be TRBD1 (6 bases). V lost 1 base and J 6 bases, leaving 10 bases between the germline ends. In germline, CDR1 is LNHNV, CDR2 YYDKDF (reference sequence). This CDR3 has 13 residues.

The chain joins TRBV6-4 to TRBJ1-2, with D maybe TRBD1 (6 bases). The ends were cut back, 2 bases at V and 8 bases at J, with 9 bases in the middle. The CDR3 is made up of 12 amino acids. CDR1 is MRHNA and CDR2 is SNTAGT in the germline V gene. The CDR3 DNA sequence: TGTGCCAGCAGTGACCTACAGGGCGGCTACACCTTC. Its protein is CASSDLQGGYTF.

This clonotype showed up just a few times. The rearrangement joins TRBV11-2 to TRBJ2-5; 13 bases are shared with TRBD2. Unmatched junction bases numbered 8, after V lost 4 bases and J lost 3 bases. CDR3 length equals 17 residues. Germline V gene lookup returns CDR1 SGHAT and CDR2 FQNNGV. CDR3 sequence: CASSSRTTSGREETQYF. The CDR3 DNA reads TGTGCCAGCAGCTCTAGGACTACTAGCGGGAGGGAAGAGACCCAGTACTTC. The full variable domain, rest sourced from reference TRBV11-2 and TRBJ2-5, is EAGVAQSPRYKIIEKRQSVAFWCNPISGHATLYWYQQILGQGPKLLIQFQNNGVVDDSQLPKDRFSAERLKGVDSTLKIQPAKLEDSAVYLCASSSRTTSGREETQYFGPGTRLLVL.

The J gene is TRBJ2-5, the V gene TRBV12-3 or TRBV12-4; 15 bases are shared with TRBD2. The CDR3 is 15 residues long. The V gene end was trimmed by 5 bases and the J gene end by 4 bases; junction bases not matched to a gene: 2. The CDR3, as DNA: TGTGCCAGCAGTGTGGGACTAGCGGGAGGAGAGACCCAGTACTTC. Translating gives CASSVGLAGGETQYF.

The V gene is TRBV11-2, the J gene TRBJ2-7, with 11 bases that match TRBD2. The CDR3 has 18 residues. Germline trimming cut 4 bases from V and 5 bases from J; bases unmatched to any gene: 16. Per the germline V gene, CDR1 is SGHAT and CDR2 is FQNNGV. The CDR3: CASSSVLAGASPRHEQYF. Here the CDR3 DNA reads TGTGCCAGCAGCTCCGTACTAGCGGGAGCCTCCCCCCGCCACGAGCAGTACTTC. Filled out from reference TRBV11-2 and TRBJ2-7, the complete variable domain reads EAGVAQSPRYKIIEKRQSVAFWCNPISGHATLYWYQQILGQGPKLLIQFQNNGVVDDSQLPKDRFSAERLKGVDSTLKIQPAKLEDSAVYLCASSSVLAGASPRHEQYFGPGTRLTVT.

The chain is built from TRBV4-3 and TRBJ2-2, with D unresolved. There are 14 residues in the CDR3. With 0 bases removed from V and 8 bases from J, the gap between germline ends came to 10 bases. CDR1 is LGHNA and CDR2 is YSLEER in the germline V gene. The CDR3, as DNA: TGCGCCAGCAGCCAAGAACAAATCTCGGGGGAGCTGTTTTTT. Its translation is CASSQEQISGELFF.

This clonotype was detected a few times. The chain combines TRBV9 with TRBJ1-6; D is perhaps TRBD1 (6 bases). From germline, CDR1 is SGDLS and CDR2 YYNGEE. The CDR3 is made up of 13 amino acids. Trimming took 3 bases from V and 7 from J, leaving 8 bases between them. This chain's CDR3 is CASSGTDNSPLHF. CDR3 in DNA: TGTGCCAGCAGCGGGACAGACAATTCACCCCTCCACTTT.

The rearrangement uses TRBV6-1 and TRBJ2-5; D gene uncertain. V lost 3 bases, J lost 5 bases, and 16 bases lay in between. The CDR3 covers 15 residues. The germline V gene has CDR1 MNHNS and CDR2 SASEGT. CDR3 nucleotides: TGTGCCAGCAGTGACGGAAGAAAACATCGGGAGACCCAGTACTTC. As protein: CASSDGRKHRETQYF.

This clonotype was seen more than once but under ten times. The chain couples TRBV6-1 to TRBJ1-1, with a possible D match to TRBD1 (5 bases). CDR1 and CDR2 (germline): MNHNS, SASEGT. This CDR3 has 13 amino acids. Trimming pared 7 bases from V and 4 bases from J, leaving 13 bases between. The CDR3 sequence is CASTDWGGTEAFF. In DNA, the CDR3 is TGTGCCAGCACCGATTGGGGGGGCACTGAAGCTTTCTTT.

This clonotype was seen more than once but under ten times. The V gene is TRBV5-1, the J gene TRBJ2-3; D may correspond to TRBD1 or TRBD2 (5 bases each). The CDR3 is 13 residues long. CDR1 and CDR2 (germline): SGHRS, YFSETQ. The V and J ends lost 5 bases and 5 bases respectively, with 12 bases between them. The CDR3, as DNA: TGCGCCAGCAGGTCCCGGGACCAAGATACGCAGTATTTT. Its protein is CASRSRDQDTQYF.

V gene TRBV19 combines with J gene TRBJ2-2, with D maybe TRBD2 (6 bases). Germline loops: CDR1 LNHDA, CDR2 SQIVND (reference sequence). Trimming left V 2 bases short and J 3 bases short, with 16 bases between. This CDR3 region has 17 residues. The CDR3 is CASSITLAGSYTGELFF. The CDR3 coding sequence is TGTGCCAGTAGTATAACCTTGGCGGGATCGTACACCGGGGAGCTGTTTTTT.

The rearrangement joins TRBV7-2 to TRBJ1-2; D is possibly TRBD1 (5 bases). Germline loops: CDR1 SGHTA, CDR2 FQGNSA. V was cut by 3 bases and J by 8 bases, with 19 bases left in between. CDR3 length: 15 amino acids. The CDR3 coding sequence is TGTGCCAGCAGCTTGACCGGGACTGAAGGCCTCGGCTACACCTTC. It yields the protein CASSLTGTEGLGYTF. Based on the CDR3 plus reference TRBV7-2 and TRBJ1-2, the full variable domain is GAGVSQSPSNKVTEKGKDVELRCDPISGHTALYWYRQSLGQGLEFLIYFQGNSAPDKSGLPSDRFSAERTGGSVSTLTIQRTQQEDSAVYLCASSLTGTEGLGYTFGSGTRLTVV.